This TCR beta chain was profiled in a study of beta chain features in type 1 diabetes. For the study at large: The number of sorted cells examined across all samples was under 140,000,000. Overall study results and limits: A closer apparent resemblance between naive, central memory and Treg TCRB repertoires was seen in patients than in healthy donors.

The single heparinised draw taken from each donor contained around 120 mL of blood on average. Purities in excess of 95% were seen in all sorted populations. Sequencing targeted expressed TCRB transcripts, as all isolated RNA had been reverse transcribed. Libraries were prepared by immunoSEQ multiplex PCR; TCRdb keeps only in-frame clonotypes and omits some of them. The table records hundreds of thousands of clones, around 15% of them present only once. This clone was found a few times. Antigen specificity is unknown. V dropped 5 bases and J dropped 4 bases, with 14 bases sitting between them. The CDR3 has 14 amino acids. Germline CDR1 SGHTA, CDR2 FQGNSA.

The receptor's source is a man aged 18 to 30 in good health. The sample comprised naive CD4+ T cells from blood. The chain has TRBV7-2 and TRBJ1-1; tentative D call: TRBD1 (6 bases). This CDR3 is CASSPTYRVTEAFF. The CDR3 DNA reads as TGTGCCAGCAGCCCGACCTACAGGGTCACTGAAGCTTTCTTT.